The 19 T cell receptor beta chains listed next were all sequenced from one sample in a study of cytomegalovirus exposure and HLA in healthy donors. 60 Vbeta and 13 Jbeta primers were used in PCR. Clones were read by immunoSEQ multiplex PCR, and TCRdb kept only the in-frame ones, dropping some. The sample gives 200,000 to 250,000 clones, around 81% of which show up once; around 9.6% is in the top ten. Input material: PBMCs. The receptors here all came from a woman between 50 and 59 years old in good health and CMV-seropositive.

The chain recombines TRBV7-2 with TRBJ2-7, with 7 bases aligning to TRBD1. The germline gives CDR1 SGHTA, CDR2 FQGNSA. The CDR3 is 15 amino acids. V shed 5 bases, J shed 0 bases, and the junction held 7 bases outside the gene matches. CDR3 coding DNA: TGTGCCAGCAGCAATAGGGCAGGGGGCTCCTACGAGCAGTACTTC. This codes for CASSNRAGGSYEQYF.

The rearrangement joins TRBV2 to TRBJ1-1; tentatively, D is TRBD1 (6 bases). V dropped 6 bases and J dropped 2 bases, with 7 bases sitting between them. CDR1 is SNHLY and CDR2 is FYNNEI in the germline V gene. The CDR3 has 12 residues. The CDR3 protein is CASRDSNTEAFF. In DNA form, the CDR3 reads TGTGCCAGCAGGGACAGTAACACTGAAGCTTTCTTT. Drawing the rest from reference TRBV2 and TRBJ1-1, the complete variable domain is EPEVTQTPSHQVTQMGQEVILRCVPISNHLYFYWYRQILGQKVEFLVSFYNNEISEKSEIFDDQFSVERPDGSNFTLKIRSTKLEDSAMYFCASRDSNTEAFFGQGTRLTVV.

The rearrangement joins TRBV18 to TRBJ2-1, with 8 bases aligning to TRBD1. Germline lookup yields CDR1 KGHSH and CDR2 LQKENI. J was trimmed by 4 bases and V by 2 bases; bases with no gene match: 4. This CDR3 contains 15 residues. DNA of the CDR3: TGTGCCAGCTCACCAGGGACAGGCCAGTACAATGAGCAGTTCTTC. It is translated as CASSPGTGQYNEQFF.

CDR3 DNA: TGTGCCTGGAGTGTCCGTGACGTCGGGGCTTTCTTT. Its protein is CAWSVRDVGAFF. The chain joins TRBV30 to TRBJ1-1; D unclear. The germline V gene has CDR1 GTSNPN and CDR2 SVGIG (reference sequence). The CDR3 has 12 residues. The V and J ends lost 0 bases and 11 bases respectively, with 13 bases between them.

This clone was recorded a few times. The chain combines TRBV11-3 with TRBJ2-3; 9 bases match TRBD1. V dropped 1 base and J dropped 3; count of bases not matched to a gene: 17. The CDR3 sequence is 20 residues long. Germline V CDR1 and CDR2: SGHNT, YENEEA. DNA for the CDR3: TGTGCCAGCAGCTTAGGCGGGCGAGGCTACAGGGGGCGAGGGACAGATACGCAGTATTTT. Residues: CASSLGGRGYRGRGTDTQYF.

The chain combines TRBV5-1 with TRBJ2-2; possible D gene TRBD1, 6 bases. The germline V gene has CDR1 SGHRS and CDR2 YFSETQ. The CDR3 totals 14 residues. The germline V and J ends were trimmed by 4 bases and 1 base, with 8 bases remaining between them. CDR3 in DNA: TGCGCCAGCAGCAGGGGACAGAACACCGGGGAGCTGTTTTTT. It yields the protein CASSRGQNTGELFF.

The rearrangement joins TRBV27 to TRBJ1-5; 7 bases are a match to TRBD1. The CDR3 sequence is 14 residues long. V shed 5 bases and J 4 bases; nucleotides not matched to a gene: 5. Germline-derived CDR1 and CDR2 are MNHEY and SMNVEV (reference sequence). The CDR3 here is CASSKTGRNQPQHF. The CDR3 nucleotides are TGTGCCAGCAGTAAGACAGGGAGGAATCAGCCCCAGCATTTT.

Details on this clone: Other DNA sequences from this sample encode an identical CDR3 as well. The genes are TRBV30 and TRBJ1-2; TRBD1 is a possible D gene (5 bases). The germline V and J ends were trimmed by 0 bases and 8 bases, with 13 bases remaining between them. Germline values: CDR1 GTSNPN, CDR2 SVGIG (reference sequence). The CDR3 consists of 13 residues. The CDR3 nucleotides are TGTGCCTGGAGTGTCGGCGGTGCAGGGGGCTACACCTTC. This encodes CAWSVGGAGGYTF.

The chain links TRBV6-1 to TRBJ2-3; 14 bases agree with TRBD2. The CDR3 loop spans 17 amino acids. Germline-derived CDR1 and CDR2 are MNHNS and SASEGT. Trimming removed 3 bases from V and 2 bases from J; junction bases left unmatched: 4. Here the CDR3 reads CASSDPGLAGDTDTQYF. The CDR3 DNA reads TGTGCCAGCAGTGATCCGGGACTAGCGGGGGACACAGATACGCAGTATTTT.

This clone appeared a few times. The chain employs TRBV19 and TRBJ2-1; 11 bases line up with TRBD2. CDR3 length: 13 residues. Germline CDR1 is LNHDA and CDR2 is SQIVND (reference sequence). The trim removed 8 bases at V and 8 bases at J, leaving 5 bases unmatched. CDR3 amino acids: CASAQLAGDEQFF. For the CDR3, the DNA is TGTGCCAGTGCTCAACTAGCGGGGGATGAGCAGTTCTTC.

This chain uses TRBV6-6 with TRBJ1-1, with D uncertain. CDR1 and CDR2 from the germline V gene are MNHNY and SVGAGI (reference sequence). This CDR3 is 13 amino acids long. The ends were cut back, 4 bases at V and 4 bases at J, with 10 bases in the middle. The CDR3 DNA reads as TGTGCCAGCAGTTCAGGCCCGACCACTGAAGCTTTCTTT. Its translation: CASSSGPTTEAFF.

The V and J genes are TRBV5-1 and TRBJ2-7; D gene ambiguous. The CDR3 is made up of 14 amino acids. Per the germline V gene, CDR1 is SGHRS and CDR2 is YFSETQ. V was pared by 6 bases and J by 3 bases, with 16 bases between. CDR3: CASNPSGLVYEQYF. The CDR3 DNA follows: TGCGCCAGCAACCCATCAGGATTAGTCTACGAGCAGTACTTC. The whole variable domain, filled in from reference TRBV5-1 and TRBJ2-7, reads KAGVTQTPRYLIKTRGQQVTLSCSPISGHRSVSWYQQTPGQGLQFLFEYFSETQRNKGNFPGRFSGRQFSNSRSEMNVSTLELGDSALYLCASNPSGLVYEQYFGPGTRLTVT.

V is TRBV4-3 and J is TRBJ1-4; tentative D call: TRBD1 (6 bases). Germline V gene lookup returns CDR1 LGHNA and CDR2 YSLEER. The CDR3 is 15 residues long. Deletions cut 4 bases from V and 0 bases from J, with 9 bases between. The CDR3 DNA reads TGCGCCAGCAGCCCGGACAGAGCAACTAATGAAAAACTGTTTTTT. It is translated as CASSPDRATNEKLFF.

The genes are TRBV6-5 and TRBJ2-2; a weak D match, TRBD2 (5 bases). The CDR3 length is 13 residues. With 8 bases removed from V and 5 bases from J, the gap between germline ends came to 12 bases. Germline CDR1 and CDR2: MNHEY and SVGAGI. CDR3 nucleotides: TGTGCCAGCGGGCGGGCAGAAACCGGGGAGCTGTTTTTT. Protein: CASGRAETGELFF.

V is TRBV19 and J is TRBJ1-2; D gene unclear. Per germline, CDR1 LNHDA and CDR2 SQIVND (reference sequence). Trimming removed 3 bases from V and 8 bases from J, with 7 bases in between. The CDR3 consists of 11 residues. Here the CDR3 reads CASSINGGYTF. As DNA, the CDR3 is TGTGCCAGTAGTATTAACGGGGGCTACACCTTC.

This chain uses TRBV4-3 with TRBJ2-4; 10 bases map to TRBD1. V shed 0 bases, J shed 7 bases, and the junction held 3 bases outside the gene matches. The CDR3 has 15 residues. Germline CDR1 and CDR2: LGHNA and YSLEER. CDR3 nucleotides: TGCGCCAGCAGCCAAGAAAAGGGACAGGGGAACATTCAGTACTTC. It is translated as CASSQEKGQGNIQYF.

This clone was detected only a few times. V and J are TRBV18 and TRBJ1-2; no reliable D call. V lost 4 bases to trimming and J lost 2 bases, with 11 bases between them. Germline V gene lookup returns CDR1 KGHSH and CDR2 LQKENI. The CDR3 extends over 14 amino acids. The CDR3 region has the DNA TGTGCCAGCTCACTCTTCGTTCCCAACTATGGCTACACCTTC. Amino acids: CASSLFVPNYGYTF.

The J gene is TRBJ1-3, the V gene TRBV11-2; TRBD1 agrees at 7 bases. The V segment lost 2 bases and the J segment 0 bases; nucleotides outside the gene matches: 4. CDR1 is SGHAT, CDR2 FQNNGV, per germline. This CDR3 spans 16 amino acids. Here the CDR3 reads CASSLYEGASGNTIYF. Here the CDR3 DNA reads TGTGCCAGCAGCTTATACGAGGGGGCCTCTGGAAACACCATATATTTT.

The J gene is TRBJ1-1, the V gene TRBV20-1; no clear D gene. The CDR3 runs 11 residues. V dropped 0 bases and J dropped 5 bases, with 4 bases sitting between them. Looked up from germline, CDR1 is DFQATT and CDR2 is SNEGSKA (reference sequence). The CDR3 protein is CSARDTTEAFF. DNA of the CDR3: TGCAGTGCTAGAGATACTACTGAAGCTTTCTTT.